This TCR beta chain was captured by sequencing in a study of T cells in Graves' hyperthyroidism and ophthalmopathy. Study details: Any treatment followed the collection of peripheral blood at initial diagnosis.

Individuals with ophthalmopathy presented a Clinical Activity Score of at least 3, a NOSPECS grade of at least 4 and a duration under 3 months. Patients were excluded for uncontrolled infection, other autoimmune disease, pregnancy or lactation. It was RNA transcripts that yielded the amplified TCR beta CDR3 regions. The HTBI primer set drove a first-round RT-PCR of the TCR CDR3. Via MiXCR, TCRdb re-called the multiplex PCR reads, giving one row per CDR3 protein. Of some 370,000 distinct CDR3 sequences in the sample, over 12% are singletons; the top ten hold 25% to 30%. Concerning this clonotype itself: Sequence at one end of the junction differs from germline and may be a read error.

The CDR3 is made up of 17 amino acids. The V gene's germline CDR1 is SGHRS and CDR2 YFSETQ. The sequencing input was blood. This TCR came from a man aged 50 or older with Graves' ophthalmopathy. The V call is TRBV5-1, the J call TRBJ1-6; no firm D call. This CDR3 reads CASSLVIGSSYNSPLHF. CDR3 bases: TGTGCCAGCAGCTTGGTTATTGGTAGCTCCTATAATTCACCCCTCCACTTT.